These 8 T cell receptor beta chains were all obtained from the same sample, sequenced in a study of cytomegalovirus exposure and HLA in healthy donors (dated by TCRdb to about 2017). The method was the immunoSEQ multiplex PCR assay. For the multiplex PCR, a mixture combining 60 forward primers for TCR Vbeta segments and 13 reverse primers for TCR Jbeta segments was used. The table was pulled from immuneACCESS by TCRdb, which kept in-frame rearrangements only. Such tables lose some clones; where checked, under half of the loss comes from unresolved V genes, and the rest has no known cause. A total of over 200,000 clones appear in this sample, around 73% of them only once. Of the sample, 3.8% is held by the ten largest clones. The sequencing sample was made of PBMCs. The receptors shown here come from a male donor in good health and CMV-seronegative.

The rearrangement links TRBV10-2 to TRBJ2-5; 9 positions match TRBD2. The J call may be in error: the DNA end matches TRBJ2-7 better. In germline, CDR1 is WSHSY, CDR2 SAAADI. The CDR3 runs 15 residues. CDR3 in DNA: TGCGCCAGCAGTGACGTAGCGGGGGCCTCCTACGAGCAGTACTTC. It yields the protein CASSDVAGASYEQYF.

Comment on this clone: The junction shows a germline mismatch at one end, possibly a read error. V and J are TRBV7-9 and TRBJ1-1, with 8 bases lining up with TRBD1. The V gene's germline CDR1 is SEHNR and CDR2 FQNEAQ (reference sequence). The CDR3 runs to 17 residues. The CDR3 reads CSSSLPSGQGLYTEAFF. The CDR3 DNA reads as TGTTCCAGCAGCCTACCGTCCGGACAGGGTTTATACACTGAAGCTTTCTTT.

The CDR3 loop reads CASSLGTGGGTYNEQFF. The CDR3 DNA sequence: TGTGCCAGCAGCTTGGGAACCGGCGGGGGTACGTACAATGAGCAGTTCTTC. V gene TRBV5-4 combines with J gene TRBJ2-1; TRBD2 agrees at 7 bases. CDR1 SGHNT and CDR2 YYREEE come from the germline V gene (reference sequence). The ends lost 0 bases at V and 4 bases at J; junction bases unmatched: 10. The CDR3 spans 17 residues. The full variable domain, rest sourced from reference TRBV5-4 and TRBJ2-1, is ETGVTQSPTHLIKTRGQQVTLRCSSQSGHNTVSWYQQALGQGPQFIFQYYREEENGRGNFPPRFSGLQFPNYSSELNVNALELDDSALYLCASSLGTGGGTYNEQFFGPGTRLTVL.

This clone was seen a single time. The J gene is TRBJ2-1, the V gene TRBV7-9; 7 bases line up with TRBD1. CDR1 and CDR2 from the germline V gene are SEHNR and FQNEAQ (reference sequence). The CDR3 sequence is 15 residues long. V lost 8 bases, J lost 4 bases, and 11 bases stayed unmatched. This chain's CDR3 is CASLERGRLYNEQFF. The CDR3 coding sequence is TGTGCCAGCTTAGAAAGGGGGCGGTTGTACAATGAGCAGTTCTTC.

This chain uses TRBV19 with TRBJ2-5; 7 bases are a match to TRBD2. This CDR3 comprises 14 residues. The V gene's germline CDR1 is LNHDA and CDR2 SQIVND (reference sequence). V lost 4 bases to trimming and J lost 2 bases; unmatched junction nucleotides: 4. CDR3 region: CASSTWRGQETQYF. CDR3 DNA: TGTGCCAGTAGTACGTGGCGGGGGCAAGAGACCCAGTACTTC.

The rearrangement links TRBV7-6 to TRBJ2-5; D is possibly TRBD2 (6 bases). The V end was cut by 5 bases, the J end by 0 bases, with 13 bases between. CDR1 is SGHVS and CDR2 is FNYEAQ in the germline V gene. The CDR3 consists of 15 residues. The CDR3 bases are TGTGCCAGCAGCCCTACGGGAGAAAACCAAGAGACCCAGTACTTC. Amino acids: CASSPTGENQETQYF.

This chain connects TRBV9 to TRBJ2-1, with 9 bases identical to TRBD2. This CDR3 has 15 amino acids. In germline, CDR1 is SGDLS, CDR2 YYNGEE. With 0 bases clipped from V and 6 bases from J, the junction kept 4 bases outside the gene matches. Here the CDR3 DNA reads TGTGCCAGCAGCGTAGTCTCGACTAGCGGCAATGAGCAGTTCTTC. Translation: CASSVVSTSGNEQFF.

The gene calls are TRBV4-1 and TRBJ2-2, with 13 bases that match TRBD2. J lost 5 bases, V lost 3 bases, and 3 bases had no gene match. The CDR3 totals 16 residues. Germline V gene lookup returns CDR1 MGHRA and CDR2 YSYEKL. CDR3 sequence reads: CASSQGLAGPTGELFF. The CDR3 DNA reads as TGCGCCAGCAGCCAGGGACTAGCGGGACCGACCGGGGAGCTGTTTTTT.